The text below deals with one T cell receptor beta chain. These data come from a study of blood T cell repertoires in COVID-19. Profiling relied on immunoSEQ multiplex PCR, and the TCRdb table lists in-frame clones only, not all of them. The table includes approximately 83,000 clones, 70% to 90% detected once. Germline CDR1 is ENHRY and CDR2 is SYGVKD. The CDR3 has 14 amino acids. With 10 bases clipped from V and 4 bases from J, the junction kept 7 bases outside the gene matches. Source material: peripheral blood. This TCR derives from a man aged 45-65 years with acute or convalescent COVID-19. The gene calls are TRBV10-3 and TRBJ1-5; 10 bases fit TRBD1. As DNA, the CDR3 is TGTGCCAATAAAACGGGACAGGGGAATCAGCCCCAGCATTTT. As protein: CANKTGQGNQPQHF.